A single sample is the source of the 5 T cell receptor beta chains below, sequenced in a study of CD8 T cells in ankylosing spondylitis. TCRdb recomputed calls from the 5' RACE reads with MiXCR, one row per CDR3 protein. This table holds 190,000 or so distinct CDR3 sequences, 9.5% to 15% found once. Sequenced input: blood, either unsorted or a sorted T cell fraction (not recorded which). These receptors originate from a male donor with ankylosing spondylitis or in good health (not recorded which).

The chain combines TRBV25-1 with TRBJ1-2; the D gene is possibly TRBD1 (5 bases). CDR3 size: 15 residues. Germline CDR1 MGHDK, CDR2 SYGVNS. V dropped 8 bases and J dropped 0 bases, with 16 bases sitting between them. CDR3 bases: TGTGCCAGCGGTCGGGGGACCGACCCTAACTATGGCTACACCTTC. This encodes CASGRGTDPNYGYTF.

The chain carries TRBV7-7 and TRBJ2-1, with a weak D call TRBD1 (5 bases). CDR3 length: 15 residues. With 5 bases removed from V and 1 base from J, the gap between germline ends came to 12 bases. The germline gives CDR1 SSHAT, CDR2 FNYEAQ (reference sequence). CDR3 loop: CASSRTTASYNEQFF. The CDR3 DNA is TGTGCCAGCAGCAGGACAACGGCATCCTACAATGAGCAGTTCTTC.

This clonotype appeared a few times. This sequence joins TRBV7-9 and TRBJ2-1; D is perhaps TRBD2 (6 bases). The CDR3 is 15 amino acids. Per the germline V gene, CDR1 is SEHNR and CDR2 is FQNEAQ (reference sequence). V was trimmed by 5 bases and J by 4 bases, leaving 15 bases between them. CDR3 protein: CASSPRDSAYNEQFF. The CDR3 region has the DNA TGTGCCAGCAGCCCCCGGGACTCCGCATACAATGAGCAGTTCTTC.

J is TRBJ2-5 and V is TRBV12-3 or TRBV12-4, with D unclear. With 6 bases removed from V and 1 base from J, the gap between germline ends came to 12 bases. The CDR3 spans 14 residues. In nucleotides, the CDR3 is TGTGCCAGCAGCCCCGGCCTCCCCCAAGAGACCCAGTACTTC. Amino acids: CASSPGLPQETQYF.

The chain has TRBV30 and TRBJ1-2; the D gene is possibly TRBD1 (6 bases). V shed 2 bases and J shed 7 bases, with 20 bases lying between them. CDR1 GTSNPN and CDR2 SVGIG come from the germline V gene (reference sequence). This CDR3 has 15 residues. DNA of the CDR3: TGTGCCTGGAGTCCTCCGGGACAAGGAGTGGGTGGCTACACCTTC. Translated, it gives CAWSPPGQGVGGYTF.